This T cell receptor (beta chain) was sequenced for a study of T cell responses to AZD1222 COVID-19 vaccine. General observations from the study: Females made up more of the donors, who were largely white British, and clonal diversity may have come out too low. Every sample of the repertoires postdated the peak T cell response. Spike-specific TCR breadth rose after two AZD1222 doses, and depth rose as well.

Some clones are missing from TCRdb's copy, which holds only in-frame ones; the method was immunoSEQ multiplex PCR. The sample holds roughly 150,000 clones, about 90% seen once. About this clone: Its target is not known.

Deletions cut 2 bases from V and 4 bases from J, with 5 bases between. The CDR3 sequence is 12 residues long. Germline-derived CDR1 and CDR2 are LGHNT and FRNRAP. The sequence came from an adult who received the AZD1222 COVID-19 vaccine. Here the sequenced sample was peripheral blood, taken 28 days after the second AZD1222 dose. The chain joins TRBV12-5 to TRBJ2-5; D is ambiguous. CDR3 protein: CASGLLGETQYF. The CDR3 DNA reads TGTGCTAGTGGTTTGCTCGGAGAGACCCAGTACTTC.